The TCR beta chain described here comes from a study of beta chain features in type 1 diabetes. Expressed TCRB transcripts were sequenced after all isolated RNA was converted to cDNA. Generated by immunoSEQ multiplex PCR, the TCRdb table keeps only in-frame clones and is missing some. The sample has roughly 290,000 clones; under 8.5% are singletons. Markers CD45RO/CCR7/CD25/CD127/CD95/CD27 served to sort CD4+ naive, central memory, regulatory and stem cell-like memory cells. Germline V gene lookup returns CDR1 LNHDA and CDR2 SQIVND (reference sequence). This CDR3 region has 14 residues. V gave up 3 bases and J gave up 4 bases, with 10 bases separating them. This clone was counted a few times.

The chain recombines TRBV19 with TRBJ1-5, with a weak D call TRBD1 (5 bases). Specimen: central memory CD4+ T cells from blood. The sequence derives from a woman aged 18-29 years in good health. CDR3 sequence reads: CASSMGQPNQPQHF. The CDR3 DNA reads as TGTGCCAGTAGTATGGGGCAGCCGAATCAGCCCCAGCATTTT.